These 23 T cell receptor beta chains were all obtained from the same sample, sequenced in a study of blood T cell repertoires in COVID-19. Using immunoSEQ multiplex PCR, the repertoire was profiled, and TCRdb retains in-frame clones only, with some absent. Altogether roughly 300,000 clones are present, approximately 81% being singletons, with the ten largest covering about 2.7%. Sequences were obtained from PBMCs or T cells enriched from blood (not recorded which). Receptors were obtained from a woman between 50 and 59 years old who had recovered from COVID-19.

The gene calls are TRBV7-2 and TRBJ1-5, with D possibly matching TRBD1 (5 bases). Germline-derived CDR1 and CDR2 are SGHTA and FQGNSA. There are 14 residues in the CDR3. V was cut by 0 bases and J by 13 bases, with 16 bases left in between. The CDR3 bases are TGTGCCAGCAGCTTAGCAGGTACCGGGGGTGAACAGCATTTT. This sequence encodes CASSLAGTGGEQHF.

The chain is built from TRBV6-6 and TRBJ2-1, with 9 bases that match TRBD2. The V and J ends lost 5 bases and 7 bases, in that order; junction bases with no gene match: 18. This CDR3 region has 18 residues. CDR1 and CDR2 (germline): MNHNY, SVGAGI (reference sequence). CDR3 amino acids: CASSHRVLGTSQGNEQFF. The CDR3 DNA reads TGTGCCAGCAGTCACCGAGTCCTAGGGACTAGCCAGGGGAATGAGCAGTTCTTC.

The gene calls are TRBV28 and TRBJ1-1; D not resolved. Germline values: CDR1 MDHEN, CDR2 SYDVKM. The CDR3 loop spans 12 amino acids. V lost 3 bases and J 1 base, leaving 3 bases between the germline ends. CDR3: CASSFQNTEAFF. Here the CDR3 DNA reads TGTGCCAGCAGTTTTCAGAACACTGAAGCTTTCTTT.

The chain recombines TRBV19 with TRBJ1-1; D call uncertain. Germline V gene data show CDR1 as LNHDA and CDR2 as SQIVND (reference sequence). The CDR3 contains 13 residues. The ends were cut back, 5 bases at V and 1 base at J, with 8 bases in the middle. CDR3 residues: CASSWSRNTEAFF. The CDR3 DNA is TGTGCCAGTAGTTGGTCCAGGAACACTGAAGCTTTCTTT.

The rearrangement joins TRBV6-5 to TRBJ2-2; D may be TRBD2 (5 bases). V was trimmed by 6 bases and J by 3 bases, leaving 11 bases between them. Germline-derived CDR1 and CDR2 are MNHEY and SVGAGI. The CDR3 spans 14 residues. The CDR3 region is CASSWTGDTGELFF. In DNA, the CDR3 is TGTGCCAGCAGCTGGACTGGAGACACCGGGGAGCTGTTTTTT.

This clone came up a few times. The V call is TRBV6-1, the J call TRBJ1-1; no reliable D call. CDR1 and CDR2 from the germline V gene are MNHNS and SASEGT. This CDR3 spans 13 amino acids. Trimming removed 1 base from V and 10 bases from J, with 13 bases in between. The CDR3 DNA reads TGTGCCAGCAGTGAAGATTTAATCGAGGGAGCTTTCTTT. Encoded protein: CASSEDLIEGAFF.

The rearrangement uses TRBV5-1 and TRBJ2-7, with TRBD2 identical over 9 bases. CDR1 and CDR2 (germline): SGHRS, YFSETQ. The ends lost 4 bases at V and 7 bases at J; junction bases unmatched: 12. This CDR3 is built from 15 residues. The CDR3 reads CASSKRTSDLPEQYF. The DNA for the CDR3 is TGCGCCAGCAGCAAAAGGACTAGCGACTTACCAGAGCAGTACTTC.

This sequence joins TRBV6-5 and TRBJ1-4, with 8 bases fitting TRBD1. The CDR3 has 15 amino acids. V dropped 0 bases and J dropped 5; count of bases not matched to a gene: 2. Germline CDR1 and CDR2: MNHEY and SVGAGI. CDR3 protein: CASSYSTGENEKLFF. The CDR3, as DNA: TGTGCCAGCAGTTACTCGACAGGGGAAAATGAAAAACTGTTTTTT.

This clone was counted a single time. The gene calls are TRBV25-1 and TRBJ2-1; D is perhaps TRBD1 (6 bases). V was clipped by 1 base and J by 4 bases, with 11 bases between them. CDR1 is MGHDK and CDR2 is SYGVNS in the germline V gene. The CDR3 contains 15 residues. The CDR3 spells CASSEWKGEYNEQFF. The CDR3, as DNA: TGTGCCAGCAGTGAATGGAAGGGGGAATACAATGAGCAGTTCTTC.

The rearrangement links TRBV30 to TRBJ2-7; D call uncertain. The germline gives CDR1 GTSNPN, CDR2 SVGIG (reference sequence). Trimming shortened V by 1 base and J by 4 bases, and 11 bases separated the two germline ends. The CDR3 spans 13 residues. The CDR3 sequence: CAWSATEFYEQYF. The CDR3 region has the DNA TGTGCCTGGAGTGCTACCGAGTTTTACGAGCAGTACTTC. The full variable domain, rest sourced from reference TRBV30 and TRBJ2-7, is SQTIHQWPATLVQPVGSPLSLECTVEGTSNPNLYWYRQAAGRGLQLLFYSVGIGQISSEVPQNLSASRPQDRQFILSSKKLLLSDSGFYLCAWSATEFYEQYFGPGTRLTVT.

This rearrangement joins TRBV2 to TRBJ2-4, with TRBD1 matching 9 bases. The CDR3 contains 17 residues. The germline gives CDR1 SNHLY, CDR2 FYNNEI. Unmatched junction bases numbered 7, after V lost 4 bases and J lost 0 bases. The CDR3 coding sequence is TGTGCCAGCAGTGGAGAGGGACAGGGACTAGCCAAAAACATTCAGTACTTC. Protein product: CASSGEGQGLAKNIQYF.

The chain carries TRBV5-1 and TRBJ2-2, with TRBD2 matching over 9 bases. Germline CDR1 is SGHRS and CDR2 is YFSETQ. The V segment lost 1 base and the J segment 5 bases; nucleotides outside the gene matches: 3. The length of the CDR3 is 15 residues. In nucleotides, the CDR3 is TGCGCCAGCAGCTTGATAGCGGGAGATACCGGGGAGCTGTTTTTT. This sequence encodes CASSLIAGDTGELFF.

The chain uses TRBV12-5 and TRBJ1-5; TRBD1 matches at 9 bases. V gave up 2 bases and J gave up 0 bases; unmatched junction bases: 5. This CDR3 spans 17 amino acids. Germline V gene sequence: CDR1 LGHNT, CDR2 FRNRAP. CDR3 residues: CASGLITGGSSNQPQHF. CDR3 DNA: TGTGCTAGTGGTTTGATCACAGGGGGCTCTAGCAATCAGCCCCAGCATTTT.

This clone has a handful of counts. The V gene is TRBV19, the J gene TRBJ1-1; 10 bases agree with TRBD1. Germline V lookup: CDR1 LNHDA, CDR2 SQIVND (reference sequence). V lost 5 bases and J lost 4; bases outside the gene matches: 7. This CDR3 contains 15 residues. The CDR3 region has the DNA TGTGCCAGTAGTCCCAGACAGGGGGCAATCACTGAAGCTTTCTTT. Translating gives CASSPRQGAITEAFF.

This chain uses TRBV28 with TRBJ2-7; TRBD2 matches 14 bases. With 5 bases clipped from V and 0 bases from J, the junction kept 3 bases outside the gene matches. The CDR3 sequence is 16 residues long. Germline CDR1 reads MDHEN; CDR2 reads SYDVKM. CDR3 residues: CASSGLAGGGSYEQYF. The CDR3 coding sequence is TGTGCCAGCAGTGGACTAGCGGGGGGCGGCTCCTACGAGCAGTACTTC.

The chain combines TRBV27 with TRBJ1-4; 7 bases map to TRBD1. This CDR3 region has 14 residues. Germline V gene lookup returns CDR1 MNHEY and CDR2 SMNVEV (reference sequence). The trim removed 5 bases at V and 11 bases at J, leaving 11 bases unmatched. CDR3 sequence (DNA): TGTGCCAGCAGTCTCCGACAGGGTAGTACGAAACTGTTTTTT. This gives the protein CASSLRQGSTKLFF. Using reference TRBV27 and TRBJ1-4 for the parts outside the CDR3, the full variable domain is EAQVTQNPRYLITVTGKKLTVTCSQNMNHEYMSWYRQDPGLGLRQIYYSMNVEVTDKGDVPEGYKVSRKEKRNFPLILESPSPNQTSLYFCASSLRQGSTKLFFGSGTQLSVL.

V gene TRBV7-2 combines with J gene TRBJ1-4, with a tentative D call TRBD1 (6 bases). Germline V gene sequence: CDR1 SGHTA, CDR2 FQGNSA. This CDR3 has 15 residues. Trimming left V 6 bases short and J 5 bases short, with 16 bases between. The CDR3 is CASSPNRVGNEKLFF. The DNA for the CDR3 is TGTGCCAGCAGTCCTAACAGGGTGGGAAATGAAAAACTGTTTTTT.

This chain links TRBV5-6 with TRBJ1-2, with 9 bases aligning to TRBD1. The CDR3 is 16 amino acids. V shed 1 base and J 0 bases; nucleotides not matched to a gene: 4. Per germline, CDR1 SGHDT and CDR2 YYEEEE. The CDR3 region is CASSLWDRAANYGYTF. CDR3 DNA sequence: TGTGCCAGCAGCTTGTGGGACAGGGCAGCTAACTATGGCTACACCTTC.

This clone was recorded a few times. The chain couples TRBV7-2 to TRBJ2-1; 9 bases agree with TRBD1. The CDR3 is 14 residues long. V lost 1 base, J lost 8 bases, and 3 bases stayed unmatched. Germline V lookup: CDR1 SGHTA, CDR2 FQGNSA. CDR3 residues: CASSLDRGRDEQFF. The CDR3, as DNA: TGTGCCAGCAGCTTAGACAGGGGGCGCGATGAGCAGTTCTTC.

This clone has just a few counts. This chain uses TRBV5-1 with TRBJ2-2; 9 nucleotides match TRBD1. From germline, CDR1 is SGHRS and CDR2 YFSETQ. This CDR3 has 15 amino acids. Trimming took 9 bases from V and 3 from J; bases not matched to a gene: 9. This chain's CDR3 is CATRQGQGDTGELFF. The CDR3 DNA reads TGCGCCACCAGGCAGGGACAGGGCGACACCGGGGAGCTGTTTTTT.

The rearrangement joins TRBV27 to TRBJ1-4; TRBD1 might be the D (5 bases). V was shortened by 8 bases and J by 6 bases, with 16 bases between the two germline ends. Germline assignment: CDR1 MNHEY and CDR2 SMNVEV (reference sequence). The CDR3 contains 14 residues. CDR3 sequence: CASRLGVRHEKLFF. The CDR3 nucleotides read TGTGCCAGCCGGCTAGGGGTCCGTCATGAAAAACTGTTTTTT. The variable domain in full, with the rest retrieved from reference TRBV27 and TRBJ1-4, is EAQVTQNPRYLITVTGKKLTVTCSQNMNHEYMSWYRQDPGLGLRQIYYSMNVEVTDKGDVPEGYKVSRKEKRNFPLILESPSPNQTSLYFCASRLGVRHEKLFFGSGTQLSVL.

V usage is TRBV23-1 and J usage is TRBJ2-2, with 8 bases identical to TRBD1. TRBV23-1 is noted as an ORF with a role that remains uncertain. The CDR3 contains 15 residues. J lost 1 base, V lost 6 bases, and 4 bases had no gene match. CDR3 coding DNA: TGCGCCAGCAGGACCGGGACAGGGAACACCGGGGAGCTGTTTTTT. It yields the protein CASRTGTGNTGELFF.

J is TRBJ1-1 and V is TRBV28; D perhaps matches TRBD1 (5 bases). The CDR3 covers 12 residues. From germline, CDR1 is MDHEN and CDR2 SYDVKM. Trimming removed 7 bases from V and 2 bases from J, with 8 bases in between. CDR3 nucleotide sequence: TGTGCCAGCAACACAGGCAACACTGAAGCTTTCTTT. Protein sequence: CASNTGNTEAFF.